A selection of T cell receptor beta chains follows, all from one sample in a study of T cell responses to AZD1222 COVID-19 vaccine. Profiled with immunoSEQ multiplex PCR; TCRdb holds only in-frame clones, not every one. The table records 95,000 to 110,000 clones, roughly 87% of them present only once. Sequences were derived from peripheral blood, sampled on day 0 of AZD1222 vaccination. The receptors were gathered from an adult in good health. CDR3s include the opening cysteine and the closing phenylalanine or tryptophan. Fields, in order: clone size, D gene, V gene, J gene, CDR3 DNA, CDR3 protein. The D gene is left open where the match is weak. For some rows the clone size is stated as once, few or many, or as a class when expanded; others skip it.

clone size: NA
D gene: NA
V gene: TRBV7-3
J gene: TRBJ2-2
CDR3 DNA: TGTGCCAGCAGCTTATCACGCGGAGACAGGTCGAACACCGGGGAGCTGTTTTTT
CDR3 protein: CASSLSRGDRSNTGELFF

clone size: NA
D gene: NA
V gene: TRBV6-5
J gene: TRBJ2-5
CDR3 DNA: TGTGCCAGCAGTTACTCGGGAGCCCAAGAGACCCAGTACTTC
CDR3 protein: CASSYSGAQETQYF

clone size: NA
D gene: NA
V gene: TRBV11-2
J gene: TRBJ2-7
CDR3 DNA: TGTGCCAGCAGCTTAGCACCCCCAATTGTGGGGGGTAGGTCCTACGAGCAGTACTTC
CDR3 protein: CASSLAPPIVGGRSYEQYF

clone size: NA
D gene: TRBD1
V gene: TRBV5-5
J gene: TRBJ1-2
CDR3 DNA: TGTGCCAGCAGCTCTACAGGGGTGAATGGCTACACCTTC
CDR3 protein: CASSSTGVNGYTF

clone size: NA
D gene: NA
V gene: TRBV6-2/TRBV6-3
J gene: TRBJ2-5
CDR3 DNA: TGTGCCAGCAGTTTGTACAAACGGGGGGAGACCCAGTACTTC
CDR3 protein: CASSLYKRGETQYF

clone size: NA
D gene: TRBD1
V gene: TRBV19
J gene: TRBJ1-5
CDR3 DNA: TGTGCCAGTAGTATCGCTGCCAGGGGGATTAATCAGCCCCAGCATTTT
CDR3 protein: CASSIAARGINQPQHF

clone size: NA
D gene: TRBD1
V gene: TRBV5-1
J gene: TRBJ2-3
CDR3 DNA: TGCGCCAGCAGCCCCGGGACAGGGTTGGGAGATACGCAGTATTTT
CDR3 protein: CASSPGTGLGDTQYF

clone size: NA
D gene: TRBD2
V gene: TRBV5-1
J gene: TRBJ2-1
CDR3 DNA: TGCGCCAGCAGCCCGGGGGGTGGTGCTTTCATCAATGAGCAGTTCTTC
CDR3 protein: CASSPGGGAFINEQFF

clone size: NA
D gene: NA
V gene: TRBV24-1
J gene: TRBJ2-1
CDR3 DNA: TGTGCCACCAGTTCAACGTACTACAATGAGCAGTTCTTC
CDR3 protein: CATSSTYYNEQFF

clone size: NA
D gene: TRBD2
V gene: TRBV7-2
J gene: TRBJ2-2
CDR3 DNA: TGTGCCAGCAGCCAAGCAGGGACTAGCGGGCTTAACACCGGGGAGCTGTTTTTT
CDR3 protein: CASSQAGTSGLNTGELFF

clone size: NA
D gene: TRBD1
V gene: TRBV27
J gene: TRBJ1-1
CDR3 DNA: TGTGCCAGCAGCAGGACAGGTAGGGTGAACACTGAAGCTTTCTTT
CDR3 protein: CASSRTGRVNTEAFF

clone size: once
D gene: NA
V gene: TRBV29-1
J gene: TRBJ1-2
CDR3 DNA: TGCAGCGTTGGCGGGTTGGGGGCCGCAGGCTACACCTTC
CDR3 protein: CSVGGLGAAGYTF

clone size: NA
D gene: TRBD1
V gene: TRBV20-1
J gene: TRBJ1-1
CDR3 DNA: TGCAGTGCCGTCGGGACAGGGCAAGCTTTCTTT
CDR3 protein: CSAVGTGQAFF

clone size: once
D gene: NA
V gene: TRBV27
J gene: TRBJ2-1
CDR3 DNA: TGTGCCAGCAGTTTCTATCTGGGGGCGGTCTATGAGCAGTTCTTC
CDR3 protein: CASSFYLGAVYEQFF

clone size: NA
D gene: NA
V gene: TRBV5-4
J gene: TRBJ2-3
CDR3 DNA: TGTGCCAGCAGCTTGGGAGCGACGGGTACAGATACGCAGTATTTT
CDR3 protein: CASSLGATGTDTQYF

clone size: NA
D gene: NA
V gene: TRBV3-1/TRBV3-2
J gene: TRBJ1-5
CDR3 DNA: TGTGCCAGCAGCCACGGAGGGGGTTTTAGCAATCAGCCCCAGCATTTT
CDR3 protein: CASSHGGGFSNQPQHF

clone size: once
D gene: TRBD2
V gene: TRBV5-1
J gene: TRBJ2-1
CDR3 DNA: TGCGCCAGCAGCCCATGGACTAGCGGCAACTACAATGAGCAGTTCTTC
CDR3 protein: CASSPWTSGNYNEQFF

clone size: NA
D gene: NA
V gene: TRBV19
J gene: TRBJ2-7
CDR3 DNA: TGTGCCAGTAGTATATCAGGACAGTCCTACGAGCAGTACTTC
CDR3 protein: CASSISGQSYEQYF

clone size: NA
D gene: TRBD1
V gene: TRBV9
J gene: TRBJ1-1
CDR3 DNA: TGTGCCAGCAGCGTAGCTCCGACAGGGGGGGCTGAAGCTTTCTTT
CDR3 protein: CASSVAPTGGAEAFF

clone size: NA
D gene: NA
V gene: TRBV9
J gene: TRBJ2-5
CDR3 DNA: TGTGCCAGCAGCGCGCCCTGGGGGACCCAGTACTTC
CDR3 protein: CASSAPWGTQYF

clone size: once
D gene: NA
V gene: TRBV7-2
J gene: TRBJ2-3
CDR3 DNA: TGTGCCAGCAGCTTAGAGGGGCAAAGGCAGTATTTT
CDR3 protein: CASSLEGQRQYF

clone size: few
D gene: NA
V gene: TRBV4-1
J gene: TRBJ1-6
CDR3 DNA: TGCGCCAGCAGCCACCTCCGAGTGGGTATTGTTTCACCCCTCCACTTT
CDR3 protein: CASSHLRVGIVSPLHF

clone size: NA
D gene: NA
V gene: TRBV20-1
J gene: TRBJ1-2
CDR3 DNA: TGCAGTGCTAGAGATCGTTTTGGCTACACCTTC
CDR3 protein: CSARDRFGYTF

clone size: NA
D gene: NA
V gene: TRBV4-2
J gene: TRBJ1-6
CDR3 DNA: TGTGCCAGCAGCCTCCCGGCCGCTAATTCACCCCTCCACTTT
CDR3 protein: CASSLPAANSPLHF

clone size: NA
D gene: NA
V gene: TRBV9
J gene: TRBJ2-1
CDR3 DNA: TGTGCCAGCAGCGTAAGCGGGCCAAACAATGAGCAGTTCTTC
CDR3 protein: CASSVSGPNNEQFF

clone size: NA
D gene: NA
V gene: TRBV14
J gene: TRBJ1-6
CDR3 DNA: TGTGCCAGCAGCCCCTTTAACGGAAATTCACCCCTCCACTTT
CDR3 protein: CASSPFNGNSPLHF

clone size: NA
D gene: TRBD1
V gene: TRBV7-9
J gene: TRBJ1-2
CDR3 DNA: TGTGCCAGCAGCTTCGGGACAGATAACTATGGCTACACCTTC
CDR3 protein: CASSFGTDNYGYTF

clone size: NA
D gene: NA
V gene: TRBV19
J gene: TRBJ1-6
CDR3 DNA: TGTGCCAGTAGTATATACGGGACATCTTCACCCCTCCACTTT
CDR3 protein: CASSIYGTSSPLHF

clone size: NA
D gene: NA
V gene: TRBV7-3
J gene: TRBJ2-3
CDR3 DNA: TGTGCCAGCAGCTTAGCCGCTACTCGAGATACGCAGTATTTT
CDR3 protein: CASSLAATRDTQYF

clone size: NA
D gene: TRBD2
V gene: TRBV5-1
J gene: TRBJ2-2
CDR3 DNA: TGCGCCAGCAGCCACCTAACTAGCGGGAGATACACCGGGGAGCTGTTTTTT
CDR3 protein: CASSHLTSGRYTGELFF

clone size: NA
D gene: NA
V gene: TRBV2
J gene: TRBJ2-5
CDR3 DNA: TGTGCCAGCAGTGAGACCCGGACGGCCCAGTACTTC
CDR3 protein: CASSETRTAQYF

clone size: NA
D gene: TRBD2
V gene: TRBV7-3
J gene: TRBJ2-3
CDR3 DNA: TGTGCCAGCAGCTTAGCGGGAGCCACAGATACGCAGTATTTT
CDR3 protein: CASSLAGATDTQYF

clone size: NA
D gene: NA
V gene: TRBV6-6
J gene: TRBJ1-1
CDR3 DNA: TGTGCCAGCAGTTTTAACCCAGGGGCTTTCTTT
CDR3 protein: CASSFNPGAFF

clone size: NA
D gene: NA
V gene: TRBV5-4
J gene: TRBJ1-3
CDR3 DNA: TGTGCCTCGTCGCGGGGGCGGGCTGGAAACACCATATATTTT
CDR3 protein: CASSRGRAGNTIYF